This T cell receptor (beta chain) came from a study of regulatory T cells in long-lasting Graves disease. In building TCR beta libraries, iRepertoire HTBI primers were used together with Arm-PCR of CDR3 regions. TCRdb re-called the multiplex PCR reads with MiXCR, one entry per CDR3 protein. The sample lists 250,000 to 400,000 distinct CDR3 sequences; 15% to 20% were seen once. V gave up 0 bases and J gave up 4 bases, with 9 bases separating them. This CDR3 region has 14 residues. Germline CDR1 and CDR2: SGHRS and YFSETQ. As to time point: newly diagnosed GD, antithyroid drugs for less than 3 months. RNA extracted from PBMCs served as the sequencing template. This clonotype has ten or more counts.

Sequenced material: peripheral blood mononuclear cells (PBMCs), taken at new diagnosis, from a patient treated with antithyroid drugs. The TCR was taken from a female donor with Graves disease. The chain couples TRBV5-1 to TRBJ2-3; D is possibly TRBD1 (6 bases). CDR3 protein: CASSLASGADTQYF. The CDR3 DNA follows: TGCGCCAGCAGCTTGGCCTCAGGGGCAGATACGCAGTATTTT.